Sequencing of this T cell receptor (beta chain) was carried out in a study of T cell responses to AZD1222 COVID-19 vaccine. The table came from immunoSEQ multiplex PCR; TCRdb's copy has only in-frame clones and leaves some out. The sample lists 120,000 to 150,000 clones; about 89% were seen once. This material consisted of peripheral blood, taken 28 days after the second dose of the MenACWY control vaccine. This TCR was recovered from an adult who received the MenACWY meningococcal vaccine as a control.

CDR3 sequence reads: CASSQEGDRGRYEQYF. The CDR3 DNA is TGTGCCAGCTCACAAGAGGGCGACAGGGGCCGCTACGAGCAGTACTTC. J is TRBJ2-7 and V is TRBV18, with 8 bases identical to TRBD1. The germline gives CDR1 KGHSH, CDR2 LQKENI. This CDR3 is 16 amino acids long. Trimming cost V 4 bases and J 3 bases; bases outside gene matches: 11.